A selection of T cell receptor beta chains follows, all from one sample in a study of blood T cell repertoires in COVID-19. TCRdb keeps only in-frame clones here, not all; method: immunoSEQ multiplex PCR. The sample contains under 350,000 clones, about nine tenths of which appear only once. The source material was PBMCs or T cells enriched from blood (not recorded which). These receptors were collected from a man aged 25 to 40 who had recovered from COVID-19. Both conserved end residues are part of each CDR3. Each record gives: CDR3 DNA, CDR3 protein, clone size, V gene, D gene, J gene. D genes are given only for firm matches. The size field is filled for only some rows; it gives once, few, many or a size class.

TGTGCCAGCTCCATGGGACTAGCCCCAGTCGAGCAGTACTTC,CASSMGLAPVEQYF,-,TRBV18,TRBD2,TRBJ2-7
TGTGCCAGCAGCCATAGGACAGGGGGCACCCCTGGGGCCAACGTCCTGACTTTC,CASSHRTGGTPGANVLTF,-,TRBV7-2,TRBD1,TRBJ2-6
TGTGCCAGCAGCTCAAGGCGGCCCCCCGGATTTGTCGGTGAGCAGTTCTTC,CASSSRRPPGFVGEQFF,-,TRBV11-2,-,TRBJ2-1
TGTGCCAGCAGTTTAGCGGGGAAGGGCTACGAGCAGTACTTC,CASSLAGKGYEQYF,-,TRBV6-5,TRBD2,TRBJ2-7
TGTGCCAGCAGTCCCGGGACACTCGCCTACAATGAGCAGTTCTTC,CASSPGTLAYNEQFF,-,TRBV7-2,-,TRBJ2-1
TGCGCCAGCAGCCAAGTGGCGGCTGAGCAGTTCTTC,CASSQVAAEQFF,-,TRBV4-1,-,TRBJ2-1
TGTGCCAGCAGTTACGGGGGGGAGACCCAGTACTTC,CASSYGGETQYF,-,TRBV6-5,-,TRBJ2-5
TGTGCCAGCATCCAAGTAGCGGGAGCGCCGACCCAGTACTTC,CASIQVAGAPTQYF,-,TRBV7-2,TRBD2,TRBJ2-5
TGCGCCAGCAGCTTACAGGGGGGTCATGAGCAGTTCTTC,CASSLQGGHEQFF,-,TRBV5-1,TRBD1,TRBJ2-1
TGTGCCAGCAGTGATCCCGACACATCTTCCCCCTACGAGCAGTACTTC,CASSDPDTSSPYEQYF,-,TRBV2,-,TRBJ2-7
TGTGCCAGCACCGCCCATGGCGGGAGCAACGCCGGGGAGCTGTTTTTT,CASTAHGGSNAGELFF,-,TRBV7-2,TRBD2,TRBJ2-2
TGTGCCAGCTCACCGGGGGGAACTAATGAAAAACTGTTTTTT,CASSPGGTNEKLFF,-,TRBV18,-,TRBJ1-4
TGTGCCAGCAGCCAACTAGCGGGAGGATCCGCCTACAATGAGCAGTTCTTC,CASSQLAGGSAYNEQFF,-,TRBV3-1/TRBV3-2,TRBD2,TRBJ2-1
TGTGCCAGCAGTTACGGAGGGACAGACACTGAAGCTTTCTTT,CASSYGGTDTEAFF,-,TRBV6-5,TRBD1,TRBJ1-1
TGTGCCAGCAGTGCGTCCCTACAGCGGGTGCAGTACTTC,CASSASLQRVQYF,-,TRBV25-1,-,TRBJ2-7
TGTGCCAGCAGCCTCCGGGTAGGGGATACCTACGAGCAGTACTTC,CASSLRVGDTYEQYF,-,TRBV6-5,-,TRBJ2-7
TGTGCCAGCAGCCAAGCGGGCAGGGGCCATGGCTACACCTTC,CASSQAGRGHGYTF,few,TRBV3-1/TRBV3-2,-,TRBJ1-2
TGTGCCAGCAGTTACTCGTCACAGTACACTGAAGCTTTCTTT,CASSYSSQYTEAFF,-,TRBV6-5,-,TRBJ1-1
TGCAGCGTTGGCCCTAGAGGGGCCAGGGGAACCATTGACACTGAAGCTTTCTTT,CSVGPRGARGTIDTEAFF,-,TRBV29-1,-,TRBJ1-1
TGCAGCGTCACCCCTCCCTTTCTCTCGGCCCACGGGGGGGGAACACCGGGGAGCTGTTTTTTT,CSVTPPFLSAHGGGTPGSCFF,-,TRBV29-1,-,TRBJ1-3
TGTGCCAGCAGCATAGGGGGGACAGGGAACACTGAAGCTTTCTTT,CASSIGGTGNTEAFF,-,TRBV11-3,TRBD1,TRBJ1-1
TGTGCCAGCTCACCGGGTGGGACTGGGCTAGCCAAAAACATTCAGTACTTC,CASSPGGTGLAKNIQYF,-,TRBV18,-,TRBJ2-4
TGCGCCAGCAGCCGGACAGGGTTGCAGACCCAGTACTTC,CASSRTGLQTQYF,-,TRBV4-1,TRBD1,TRBJ2-5
TGTGCCAGCAGCTCCCGGGACAGCCCCTACGAGCAGTACTTC,CASSSRDSPYEQYF,-,TRBV6-5,TRBD1,TRBJ2-7
TGCGCCAGCAGCCCCCGGGAGGGAGTTTTGAACACTGAAGCTTTCTTT,CASSPREGVLNTEAFF,-,TRBV5-1,-,TRBJ1-1
TGTGCCAGCAGTACACAGTTGCGGGACACCATATATTTT,CASSTQLRDTIYF,-,TRBV6-5,-,TRBJ1-3
TGTGCCAGCAGTCCGACAGAAGGCTATGGCTACACCTTC,CASSPTEGYGYTF,once,TRBV6-5,-,TRBJ1-2
TGTGCCAGCAGCCGTACAGGGGAATTGCGAAACACTGAAGCTTTCTTT,CASSRTGELRNTEAFF,once,TRBV5-6,TRBD1,TRBJ1-1
TGTGCCAGTAACAGGGAGGGCACTGAAGCTTTCTTT,CASNREGTEAFF,once,TRBV19,-,TRBJ1-1
TGTGCCAGCAGCGCCCCGGGACTAGCGGGGGACACCGGGGAGCTGTTTTTT,CASSAPGLAGDTGELFF,once,TRBV11-3,TRBD2,TRBJ2-2
TGTGCCAGCAGCCAAGGTCAGGGCCGAGCAGCGATCAATTCACCCCTCCACTTT,CASSQGQGRAAINSPLHF,few,TRBV3-1/TRBV3-2,-,TRBJ1-6
TGTGCCAGCAGCCTATCGGAGTCGCGGGAACTACAAGAGACCCAGTACTTC,CASSLSESRELQETQYF,once,TRBV3-1/TRBV3-2,-,TRBJ2-5
TGCGCCAGCAGCTTGGTTCGAGCCTTAAAAGCAGATACGCAGTATTTT,CASSLVRALKADTQYF,-,TRBV5-1,-,TRBJ2-3
TGTGCCAGCAGCCAGACAGGGGGTGTTCAGCCCCAGCATTTT,CASSQTGGVQPQHF,-,TRBV3-1/TRBV3-2,TRBD1,TRBJ1-5
TGTGCCAGCAGCGTGGGGGACACCTCTGGAAACACCATATATTTT,CASSVGDTSGNTIYF,-,TRBV9,-,TRBJ1-3
TGTGCCAGTAGCCTAGGGCAGGGTCCTAATCAGCCCCAGCATTTT,CASSLGQGPNQPQHF,once,TRBV19,-,TRBJ1-5
TGCAGTGCTAGTCCTTCAGGGGGCAGGAACGAGCAGTACTTC,CSASPSGGRNEQYF,-,TRBV20-1,TRBD1,TRBJ2-7